The 9 T cell receptor beta chains below come from one sample, sequenced in a study of blood T cell repertoires in COVID-19. This table comes from immunoSEQ multiplex PCR, and its TCRdb copy is limited to in-frame clones, with some not included. The sample gives 250,000 to 400,000 clones, 88% of which show up once; 1.5% to 2% is in the top ten. Source material: peripheral blood. These receptors all come from a woman in her twenties or thirties with COVID-19, enrolled during active disease.

The V and J genes are TRBV15 and TRBJ1-1; D gene unclear. V shed 1 base and J shed 2 bases, with 8 bases lying between them. From germline, CDR1 is LNHNV and CDR2 YYDKDF (reference sequence). There are 14 residues in the CDR3. CDR3 in DNA: TGTGCCACCAGCAGAGTTGAGTCCAACACTGAAGCTTTCTTT. Translating it yields CATSRVESNTEAFF.

Concerning this clone itself: Other DNA sequences in the same sample also yield this CDR3. V gene TRBV5-1 combines with J gene TRBJ1-2; 7 bases fit TRBD1. The germline V gene encodes CDR1 SGHRS and CDR2 YFSETQ. The CDR3 is made up of 14 amino acids. Trimming cost V 0 bases and J 5 bases; bases outside gene matches: 4. The CDR3 region has the DNA TGCGCCAGCAGCTTGGGGGACAGTTCATATGGCTACACCTTC. It is translated as CASSLGDSSYGYTF.

V and J are TRBV21-1 and TRBJ1-1; no check of the table's D call, TRBD1, against the DNA was made. TRBV21-1 is listed as a pseudogene. The CDR3 contains 15 residues. CDR3 DNA sequence: TGTGCCAGCAGCAAAGCGGACAGGGAGAACACTGAAGCTTTCTTT. Its protein is CASSKADRENTEAFF.

The chain carries TRBV3-1 (or the pseudogene TRBV3-2) and TRBJ1-1, with a tentative D call TRBD1 (5 bases). CDR1 is LGHDT and CDR2 is YNNKEL in the germline V gene (reference sequence). V was pared by 0 bases and J by 5 bases, with 10 bases between. There are 14 residues in the CDR3. This CDR3 is CASSQDGGVTEAFF. CDR3 in DNA: TGTGCCAGCAGCCAAGATGGGGGGGTTACTGAAGCTTTCTTT.

CDR3 in amino acids: CASSSPPGGGRTDTQYF. The CDR3 coding sequence is TGTGCCAGCAGCTCACCTCCCGGCGGGGGAAGGACAGATACGCAGTATTTT. This chain links TRBV5-4 with TRBJ2-3, with TRBD2 matching over 7 bases. The CDR3 sequence is 17 residues long. V was clipped by 3 bases and J by 3 bases; unmatched bases: 13. Looked up from germline, CDR1 is SGHNT and CDR2 is YYREEE (reference sequence).

The rearrangement links TRBV5-5 to TRBJ2-5; tentative D call: TRBD1 (5 bases). The CDR3 runs to 15 residues. Germline-derived CDR1 and CDR2 are SGHKS and YYEKEE (reference sequence). Trimming shortened V by 3 bases and J by 5 bases, and 17 bases separated the two germline ends. DNA for the CDR3: TGTGCCAGCAGCTCCCCTGACAGCGCTTGGGAGACCCAGTACTTC. Its protein is CASSSPDSAWETQYF.

The chain carries TRBV9 and TRBJ1-1; possible D gene TRBD1, 5 bases. Germline V CDR1 and CDR2: SGDLS, YYNGEE. V lost 0 bases to trimming and J lost 5 bases, with 14 bases between them. The CDR3 contains 15 residues. The CDR3 DNA follows: TGTGCCAGCAGCGTAGATTGGGGGGGTAAAACTGAAGCTTTCTTT. Translation: CASSVDWGGKTEAFF.

This clone was seen more than once but under ten times. V gene TRBV5-1 combines with J gene TRBJ1-1; TRBD1 matches 10 bases. CDR1 is SGHRS and CDR2 is YFSETQ in the germline V gene. V shed 3 bases and J 3 bases; nucleotides not matched to a gene: 8. The CDR3 is 16 amino acids. Here the CDR3 DNA reads TGCGCCAGCAGCTGGGAAAGGACAGGGGGTTACACTGAAGCTTTCTTT. This codes for CASSWERTGGYTEAFF.

This clone was recorded once. The chain carries TRBV7-9 and TRBJ1-2, with 8 positions matching TRBD1. The CDR3 is made up of 15 amino acids. With V trimmed by 0 bases and J by 7 bases, 7 bases remained unmatched. Per the germline V gene, CDR1 is SEHNR and CDR2 is FQNEAQ (reference sequence). The CDR3 bases are TGTGCCAGCAGCTTAGCTGGGCAGGGGGCGGTTGGCTACACCTTC. Protein product: CASSLAGQGAVGYTF.